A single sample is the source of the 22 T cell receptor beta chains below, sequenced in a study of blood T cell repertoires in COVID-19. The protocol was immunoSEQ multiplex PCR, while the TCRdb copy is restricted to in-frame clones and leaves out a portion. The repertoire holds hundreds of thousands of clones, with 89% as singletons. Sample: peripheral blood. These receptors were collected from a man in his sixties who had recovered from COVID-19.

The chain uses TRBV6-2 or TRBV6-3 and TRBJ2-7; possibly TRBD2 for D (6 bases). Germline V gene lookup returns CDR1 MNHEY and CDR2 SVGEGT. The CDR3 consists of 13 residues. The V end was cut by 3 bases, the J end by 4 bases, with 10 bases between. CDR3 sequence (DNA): TGTGCCAGCAGTTATCGGGGGACGTACGAGCAGTACTTC. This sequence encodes CASSYRGTYEQYF.

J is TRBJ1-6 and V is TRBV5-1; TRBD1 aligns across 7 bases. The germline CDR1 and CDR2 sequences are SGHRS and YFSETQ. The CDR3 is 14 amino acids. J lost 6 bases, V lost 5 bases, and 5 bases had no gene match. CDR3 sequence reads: CASSMGQSNSPLHF. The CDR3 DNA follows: TGCGCCAGCAGTATGGGACAGAGTAATTCACCCCTCCACTTT.

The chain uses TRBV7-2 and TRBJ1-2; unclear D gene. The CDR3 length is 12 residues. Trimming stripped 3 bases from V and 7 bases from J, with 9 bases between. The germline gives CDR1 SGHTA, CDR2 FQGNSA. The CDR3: CASSFGFGGYTF. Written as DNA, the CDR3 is TGTGCCAGCAGCTTCGGGTTTGGTGGCTACACCTTC.

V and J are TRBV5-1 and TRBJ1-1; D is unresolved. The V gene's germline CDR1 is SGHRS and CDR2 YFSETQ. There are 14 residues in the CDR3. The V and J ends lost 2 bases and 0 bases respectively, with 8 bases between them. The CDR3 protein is CASSFAGMNTEAFF. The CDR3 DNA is TGCGCCAGCAGCTTCGCAGGAATGAACACTGAAGCTTTCTTT.

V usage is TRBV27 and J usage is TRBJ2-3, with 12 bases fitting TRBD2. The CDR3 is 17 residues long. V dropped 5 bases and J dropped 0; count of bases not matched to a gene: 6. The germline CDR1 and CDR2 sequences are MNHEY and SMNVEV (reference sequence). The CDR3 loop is CASSRRLAGVSTDTQYF. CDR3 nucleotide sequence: TGTGCCAGCAGTCGTAGACTAGCGGGGGTGAGCACAGATACGCAGTATTTT.

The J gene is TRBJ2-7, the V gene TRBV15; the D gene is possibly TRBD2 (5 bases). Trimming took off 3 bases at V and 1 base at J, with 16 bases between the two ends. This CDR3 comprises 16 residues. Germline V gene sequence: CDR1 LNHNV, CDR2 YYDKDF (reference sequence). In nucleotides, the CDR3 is TGTGCCACCAGCAGGGCGGGCGGGTCACTATCCTACGAGCAGTACTTC. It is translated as CATSRAGGSLSYEQYF.

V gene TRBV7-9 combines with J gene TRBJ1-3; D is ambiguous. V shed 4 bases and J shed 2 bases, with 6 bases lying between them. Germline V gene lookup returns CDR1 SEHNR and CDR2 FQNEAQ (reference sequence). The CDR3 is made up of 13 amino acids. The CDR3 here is CASSSSAGNTIYF. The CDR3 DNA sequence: TGTGCCAGCAGCTCCTCGGCTGGAAACACCATATATTTT.

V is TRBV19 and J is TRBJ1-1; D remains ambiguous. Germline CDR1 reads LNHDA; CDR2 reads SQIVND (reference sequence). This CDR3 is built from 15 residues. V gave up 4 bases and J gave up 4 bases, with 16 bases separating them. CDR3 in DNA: TGTGCCAGTAGTACCCTAAGTCGTCTAAGCACTGAAGCTTTCTTT. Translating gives CASSTLSRLSTEAFF.

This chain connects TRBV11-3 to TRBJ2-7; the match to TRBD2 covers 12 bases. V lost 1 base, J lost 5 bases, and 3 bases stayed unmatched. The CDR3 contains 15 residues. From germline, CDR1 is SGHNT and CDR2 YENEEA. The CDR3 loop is CASSLGLAGVNEQYF. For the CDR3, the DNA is TGTGCCAGCAGCTTAGGACTAGCGGGAGTTAACGAGCAGTACTTC.

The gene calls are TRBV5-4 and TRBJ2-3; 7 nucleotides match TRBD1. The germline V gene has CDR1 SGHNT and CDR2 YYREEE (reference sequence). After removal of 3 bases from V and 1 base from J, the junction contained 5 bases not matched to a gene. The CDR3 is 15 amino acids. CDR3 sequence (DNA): TGTGCCAGCAGCTCGGGACAGTTCCGCACAGATACGCAGTATTTT. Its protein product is CASSSGQFRTDTQYF.

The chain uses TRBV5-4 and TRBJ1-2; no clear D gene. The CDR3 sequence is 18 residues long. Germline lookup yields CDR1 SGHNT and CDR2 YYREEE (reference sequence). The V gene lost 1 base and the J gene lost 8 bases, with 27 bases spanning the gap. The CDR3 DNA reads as TGTGCCAGCAGCTTGCCGCCGCGCCCCGGGGATTTATCGAAGGGCTACACCTTC. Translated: CASSLPPRPGDLSKGYTF.

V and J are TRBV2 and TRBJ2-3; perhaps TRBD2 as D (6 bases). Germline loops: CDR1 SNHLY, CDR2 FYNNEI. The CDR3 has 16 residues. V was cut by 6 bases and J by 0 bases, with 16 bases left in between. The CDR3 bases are TGTGCCAGCAGAAGAAATAGCGGAGGAAGCACAGATACGCAGTATTTT. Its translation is CASRRNSGGSTDTQYF.

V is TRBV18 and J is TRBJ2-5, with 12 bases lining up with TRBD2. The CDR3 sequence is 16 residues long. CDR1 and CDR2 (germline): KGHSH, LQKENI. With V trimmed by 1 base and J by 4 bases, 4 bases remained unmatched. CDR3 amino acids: CASSPRTSGAAETQYF. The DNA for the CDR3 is TGTGCCAGCTCACCACGGACTAGCGGGGCGGCAGAGACCCAGTACTTC.

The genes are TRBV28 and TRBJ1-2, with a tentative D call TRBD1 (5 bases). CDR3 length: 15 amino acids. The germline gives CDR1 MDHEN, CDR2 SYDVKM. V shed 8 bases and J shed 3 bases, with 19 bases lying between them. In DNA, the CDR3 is TGTGCCAGCCGGCCGGGGGGGAATATTTACTATGGCTACACCTTC. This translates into CASRPGGNIYYGYTF.

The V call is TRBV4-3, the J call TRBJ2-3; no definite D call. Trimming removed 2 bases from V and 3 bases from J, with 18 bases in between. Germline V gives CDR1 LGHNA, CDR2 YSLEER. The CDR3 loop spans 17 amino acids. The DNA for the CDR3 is TGCGCCAGCAGCCAATCCCGTGTCTCCTCGGTGACAGATACGCAGTATTTT. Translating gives CASSQSRVSSVTDTQYF.

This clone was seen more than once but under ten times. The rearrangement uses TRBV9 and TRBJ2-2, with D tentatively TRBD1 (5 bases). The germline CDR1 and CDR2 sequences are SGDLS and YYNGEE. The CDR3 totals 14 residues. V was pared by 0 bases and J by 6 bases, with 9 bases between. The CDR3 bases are TGTGCCAGCAGCGTAGTTCTGGGGCCCGGGGAGCTGTTTTTT. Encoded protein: CASSVVLGPGELFF.

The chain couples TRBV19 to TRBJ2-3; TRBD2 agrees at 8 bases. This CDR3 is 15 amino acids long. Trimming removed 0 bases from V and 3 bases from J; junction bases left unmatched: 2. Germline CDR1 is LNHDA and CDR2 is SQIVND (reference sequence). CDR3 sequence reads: CASSIDRGGTDTQYF. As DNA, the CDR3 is TGTGCCAGTAGTATAGATCGGGGGGGAACAGATACGCAGTATTTT.

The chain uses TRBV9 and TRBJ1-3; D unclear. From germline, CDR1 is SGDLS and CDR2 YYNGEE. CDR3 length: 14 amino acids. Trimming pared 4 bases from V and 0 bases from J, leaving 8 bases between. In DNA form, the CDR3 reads TGTGCCAGCAGCCCACGTAGCTCTGGAAACACCATATATTTT. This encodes CASSPRSSGNTIYF.

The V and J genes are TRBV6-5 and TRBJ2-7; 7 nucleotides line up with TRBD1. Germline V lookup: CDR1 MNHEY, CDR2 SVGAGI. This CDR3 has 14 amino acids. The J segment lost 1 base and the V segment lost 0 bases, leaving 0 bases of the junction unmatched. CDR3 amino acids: CASSYSGQSYEQYF. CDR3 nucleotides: TGTGCCAGCAGTTACTCGGGACAGTCCTACGAGCAGTACTTC.

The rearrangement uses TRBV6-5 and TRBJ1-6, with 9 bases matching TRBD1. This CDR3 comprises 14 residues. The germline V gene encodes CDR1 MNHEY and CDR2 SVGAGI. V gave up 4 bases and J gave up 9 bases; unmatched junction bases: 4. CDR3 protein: CASSSLTGGSPLHF. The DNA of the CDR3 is TGTGCCAGCAGTTCGCTGACAGGGGGTTCACCCCTCCACTTT.

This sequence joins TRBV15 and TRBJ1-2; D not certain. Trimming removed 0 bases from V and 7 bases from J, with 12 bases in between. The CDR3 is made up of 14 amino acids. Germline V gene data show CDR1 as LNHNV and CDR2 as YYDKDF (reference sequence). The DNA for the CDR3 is TGTGCCACCAGCAGAGATCCTGGAGGGTCTGGCTACACCTTC. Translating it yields CATSRDPGGSGYTF. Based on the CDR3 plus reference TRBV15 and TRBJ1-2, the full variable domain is DAMVIQNPRYQVTQFGKPVTLSCSQTLNHNVMYWYQQKSSQAPKLLFHYYDKDFNNEADTPDNFQSRRPNTSFCFLDIRSPGLGDTAMYLCATSRDPGGSGYTFGSGTRLTVV.

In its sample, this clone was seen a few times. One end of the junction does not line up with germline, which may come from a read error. The CDR3 nucleotides read TGTGCTAGCAGCCCCCTCGGAGGGATCGGAGAGACCCAGTACTTC. Translating it yields CASSPLGGIGETQYF. V is TRBV7-7 and J is TRBJ2-5; D possibly corresponds to TRBD2 (6 bases). Germline lookup yields CDR1 SSHAT and CDR2 FNYEAQ (reference sequence). The CDR3 consists of 15 residues. Looking up the rest from reference TRBV7-7 and TRBJ2-5 gives the full variable domain: GAGVSQSPRYKVTKRGQDVTLRCDPISSHATLYWYQQALGQGPEFLTYFNYEAQPDKSGLPSDRFSAERPEGSISTLTIQRTEQRDSAMYRCASSPLGGIGETQYFGPGTRLLVL.